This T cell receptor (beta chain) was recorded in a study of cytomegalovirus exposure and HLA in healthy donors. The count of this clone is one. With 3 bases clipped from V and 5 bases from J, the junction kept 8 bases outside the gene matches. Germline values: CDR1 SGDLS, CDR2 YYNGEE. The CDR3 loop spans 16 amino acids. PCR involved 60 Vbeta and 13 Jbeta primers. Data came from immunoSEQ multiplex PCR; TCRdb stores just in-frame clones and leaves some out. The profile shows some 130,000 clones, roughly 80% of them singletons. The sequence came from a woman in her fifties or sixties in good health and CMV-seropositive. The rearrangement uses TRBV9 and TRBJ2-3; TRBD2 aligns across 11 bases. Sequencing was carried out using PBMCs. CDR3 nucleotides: TGTGCCAGCAGCGCGTTACTAGCGGGAGAAATAGATACGCAGTATTTT. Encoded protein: CASSALLAGEIDTQYF.